Each of the 21 T cell receptor beta chains below was sequenced from the same sample in a study of T-cell memory formation after mild COVID-19 listed by TCRdb under 2021. Library generation was performed with 5' RACE. Sequencer: Illumina NovaSeq 6000. Using fastp at Q25 and MiXCR, TCRdb reprocessed the public reads and kept productive beta chains. Rows with a matching CDR3 protein are joined into one entry that keeps the most common DNA and genes. The sample contains under 200,000 distinct CDR3 sequences, 10% to 15% of them found a single time. The ten biggest clones cover roughly 3.4% of the sample. The sample comprised PBMCs or a T cell subset sorted from them (not recorded which). Every receptor here comes from a man between 18 and 29 years old who had mild COVID-19 (a few samples of this study predate the infection). The sample titles of this study are shuffled in the database, so cell type and time point are left out; the donor was told from shared clones.

This clonotype has just a few counts. This chain uses TRBV7-9 with TRBJ2-6; TRBD1 or TRBD2 may be the D gene (6 bases each). Germline V CDR1 and CDR2: SEHNR, FQNEAQ (reference sequence). The CDR3 covers 15 residues. V was pared by 8 bases and J by 0 bases, with 11 bases between. CDR3 nucleotide sequence: TGTGCCAGCCCGTGGGGGGCCTCTGGGGCCAACGTCCTGACTTTC. Encoded protein: CASPWGASGANVLTF.

There are many counts of this clonotype. CDR3 sequence reads: CSATSTSGGETQYF. Written as DNA, the CDR3 is TGCAGCGCGACCTCGACTAGCGGGGGGGAGACCCAGTACTTC. The rearrangement links TRBV29-1 to TRBJ2-5, with 13 bases aligning to TRBD2. J lost 5 bases, V lost 7 bases, and 7 bases had no gene match. The CDR3 is 14 residues long. From germline, CDR1 is SQVTM and CDR2 ANQGSEA.

This clonotype was found a few times. This chain links TRBV3-1 with TRBJ2-1, with D unresolved. The germline V gene has CDR1 LGHDT and CDR2 YNNKEL (reference sequence). The CDR3 loop spans 15 amino acids. Trimming removed 4 bases at V and 0 bases at J, with 10 bases between. The chain's CDR3 is CASSPMTGSYNEQFF. For the CDR3, the DNA is TGTGCCAGCAGCCCGATGACGGGCTCCTACAATGAGCAGTTCTTC.

The chain uses TRBV7-2 and TRBJ1-2; 8 bases line up with TRBD1. Losses at the gene ends were 7 bases for V and 5 bases for J; bases not matched to a gene: 9. From germline, CDR1 is SGHTA and CDR2 FQGNSA. This CDR3 comprises 14 residues. CDR3 loop: CASNLAGGGYGYTF. Written as DNA, the CDR3 is TGTGCCAGCAATCTCGCAGGGGGCGGGTATGGCTACACCTTC.

This chain links TRBV20-1 with TRBJ2-7, with D unclear. Trimming cost V 5 bases and J 1 base, with 15 bases left between them. The CDR3 spans 14 residues. Germline V gene sequence: CDR1 DFQATT, CDR2 SNEGSKA (reference sequence). CDR3: CSAGPLGKSYEQYF. The CDR3 DNA sequence: TGCAGTGCTGGGCCGTTGGGAAAATCCTACGAGCAGTACTTC.

This clonotype occurred a few times. The chain is built from TRBV4-3 and TRBJ2-1; 8 bases are shared with TRBD1. CDR1 is LGHNA, CDR2 YSLEER, per germline. This CDR3 is 15 amino acids long. After removal of 0 bases from V and 5 bases from J, the junction contained 3 bases not matched to a gene. The DNA for the CDR3 is TGCGCCAGCAGCCAAGATGACAGGGGCCACAATGAGCAGTTCTTC. The encoded protein is CASSQDDRGHNEQFF.

This clonotype appeared a few times. The chain has TRBV19 and TRBJ2-2; D remains ambiguous. V gave up 6 bases and J gave up 1 base, with 9 bases separating them. The CDR3 totals 14 residues. In germline, CDR1 is LNHDA, CDR2 SQIVND (reference sequence). The CDR3 spells CASRTDWNTGELFF. The DNA of the CDR3 is TGTGCCAGTAGGACCGATTGGAACACCGGGGAGCTGTTTTTT.

The V call is TRBV9, the J call TRBJ1-1; TRBD1 is a possible D gene (5 bases). The CDR3 runs 15 residues. Trimming took 0 bases from V and 0 from J, leaving 9 bases between them. Germline lookup yields CDR1 SGDLS and CDR2 YYNGEE. The CDR3 nucleotides are TGTGCCAGCAGCGTAGCGGGGCTTTTGAACACTGAAGCTTTCTTT. Protein: CASSVAGLLNTEAFF.

The table lists this clonotype with a few counts. This chain links TRBV5-1 with TRBJ2-1, with D uncertain. The V gene lost 0 bases and the J gene lost 5 bases, with 18 bases spanning the gap. CDR1 SGHRS and CDR2 YFSETQ come from the germline V gene. The CDR3 is 17 residues long. The CDR3 DNA is TGCGCCAGCAGCTTGGCCCGGGTCGTACCTACCGACAATGAGCAGTTCTTC. It encodes CASSLARVVPTDNEQFF.

This clonotype was seen only a few times. V is TRBV12-3 or TRBV12-4 and J is TRBJ1-3, with 7 bases that match TRBD1. The length of the CDR3 is 16 residues. V gave up 5 bases and J gave up 0 bases; unmatched junction bases: 7. CDR3 sequence: CASSRTGVGSGNTIYF. CDR3 nucleotide sequence: TGTGCCAGCAGTCGAACAGGGGTCGGCTCTGGAAACACCATATATTTT.

This clonotype showed up just a few times. The chain employs TRBV5-1 and TRBJ2-3; the match to TRBD2 covers 9 bases. This CDR3 region has 14 residues. After removal of 1 base from V and 5 bases from J, the junction contained 2 bases not matched to a gene. The germline V gene encodes CDR1 SGHRS and CDR2 YFSETQ. DNA of the CDR3: TGCGCCAGCAGCTTGTTTAGCGGGGGAGATACGCAGTATTTT. It codes for CASSLFSGGDTQYF.

This clonotype was seen ten or more times. The V gene is TRBV18, the J gene TRBJ1-1; D not resolved. In germline, CDR1 is KGHSH, CDR2 LQKENI. Trimming stripped 2 bases from V and 4 bases from J, with 8 bases between. CDR3 length: 13 amino acids. DNA for the CDR3: TGTGCCAGCTCACCATTTAAGGGCACTGAAGCTTTCTTT. Residues: CASSPFKGTEAFF.

The DNA for the CDR3 is TGTGCCAGCAGCCACCCCGGGAGGGAATGGTACGAGCAGTACTTC. Translated: CASSHPGREWYEQYF. J is TRBJ2-7 and V is TRBV12-3 or TRBV12-4; TRBD2 agrees at 8 bases. V was clipped by 6 bases and J by 4 bases; unmatched bases: 11. The CDR3 has 15 amino acids.

The chain links TRBV18 to TRBJ2-7, with 7 nucleotides matching TRBD1. Losses at the gene ends were 3 bases for V and 2 bases for J; bases not matched to a gene: 4. The CDR3 length is 14 residues. Germline V gene data show CDR1 as KGHSH and CDR2 as LQKENI. The CDR3 region is CASSPRTGAYEQYF. The CDR3, as DNA: TGTGCCAGCTCACCGCGGACAGGAGCCTACGAGCAGTACTTC.

V gene TRBV6-5 combines with J gene TRBJ2-3; D may be TRBD1 (5 bases). The V end lost 7 bases, the J end lost 1 base, and 9 bases lay between the germline ends. CDR3 length: 13 amino acids. CDR1 MNHEY and CDR2 SVGAGI come from the germline V gene. As DNA, the CDR3 is TGTGCCAGCAAAGGGGCCGGCACAGATACGCAGTATTTT. It yields the protein CASKGAGTDTQYF.

The chain is built from TRBV11-2 and TRBJ2-3, with 7 bases that match TRBD2. Trimming took 2 bases from V and 6 from J; bases not matched to a gene: 5. CDR1 and CDR2 (germline): SGHAT, FQNNGV. The CDR3 runs 14 residues. The CDR3 protein is CASSLRGSGDTQYF. The CDR3 DNA sequence: TGTGCCAGCAGCTTACGAGGTAGCGGGGATACGCAGTATTTT.

The chain combines TRBV9 with TRBJ2-1; 16 bases are a match to TRBD2. J gave up 8 bases and V 3 bases, and 11 bases lay outside the gene matches. The germline CDR1 and CDR2 sequences are SGDLS and YYNGEE. CDR3 length equals 18 residues. The CDR3 region has the DNA TGTGCCAGCAGCGCCAACATAGGGACTAGCGGGGGGGCGTATGAGCAGTTCTTC. Residues: CASSANIGTSGGAYEQFF.

V and J are TRBV10-2 and TRBJ2-6; no reliable D call. The V gene's germline CDR1 is WSHSY and CDR2 SAAADI. The V gene lost 7 bases and the J gene lost 0 bases, with 4 bases spanning the gap. The CDR3 totals 13 residues. The CDR3 sequence: CASKVSGANVLTF. Here the CDR3 DNA reads TGCGCCAGCAAAGTCTCTGGGGCCAACGTCCTGACTTTC.

This clonotype was seen a few times. V gene TRBV29-1 combines with J gene TRBJ2-7; 11 nucleotides line up with TRBD2. The V and J ends lost 6 bases and 5 bases, in that order; junction bases with no gene match: 6. Germline V gene data show CDR1 as SQVTM and CDR2 as ANQGSEA. This CDR3 has 13 amino acids. The CDR3 sequence is CSVGTSGLDEQYF. CDR3 sequence (DNA): TGCAGCGTCGGGACTAGCGGCCTAGACGAGCAGTACTTC.

This clonotype has a handful of counts. The J gene is TRBJ2-3, the V gene TRBV7-9; 13 bases match TRBD2. This CDR3 region has 16 residues. The trim removed 4 bases at V and 4 bases at J, leaving 5 bases unmatched. CDR1 is SEHNR and CDR2 is FQNEAQ in the germline V gene (reference sequence). DNA for the CDR3: TGTGCCAGCAGCTGGGGGACTAGCGGGGCCGCAGATACGCAGTATTTT. Protein: CASSWGTSGAADTQYF.

This clonotype has ten or more counts. V and J are TRBV7-2 and TRBJ1-3; TRBD1 matches 8 bases. V dropped 5 bases and J dropped 3; count of bases not matched to a gene: 3. Germline CDR1 SGHTA, CDR2 FQGNSA. This CDR3 comprises 14 residues. The CDR3 nucleotides are TGTGCCAGCAGCCGGGACAGGCATGGAAACACCATATATTTT. This sequence encodes CASSRDRHGNTIYF.